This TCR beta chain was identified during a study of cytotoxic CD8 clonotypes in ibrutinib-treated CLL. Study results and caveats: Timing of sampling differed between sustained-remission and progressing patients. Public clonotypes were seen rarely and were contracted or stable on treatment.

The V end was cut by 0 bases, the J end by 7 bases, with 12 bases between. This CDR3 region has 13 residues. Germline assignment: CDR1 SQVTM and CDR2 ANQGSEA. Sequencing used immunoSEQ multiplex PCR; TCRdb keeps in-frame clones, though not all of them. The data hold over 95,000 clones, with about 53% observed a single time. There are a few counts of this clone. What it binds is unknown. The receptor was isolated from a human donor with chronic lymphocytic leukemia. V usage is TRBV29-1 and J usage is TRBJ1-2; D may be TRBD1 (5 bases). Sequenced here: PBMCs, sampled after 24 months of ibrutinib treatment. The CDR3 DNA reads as TGCAGCGTTGAAGATCATGGGGCGAGTGGCTACACCTTC. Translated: CSVEDHGASGYTF.